Presented here are 29 T cell receptor beta chains from one specimen sequenced in a study of post-analysis software for immune sequencing data. Their antigen targets remain unknown. Included in the TCR beta cDNA libraries were unique molecular identifiers. MiXCR, run by TCRdb on the PCR reads, gives a single entry per CDR3 protein. The data contain roughly 600,000 distinct CDR3 sequences, 44% of them singletons. Study-level findings and limits: Controls showed lower frequencies than patients for roughly five TRBV segments, and TRBV5-6, TRBV5-1 and TRBV20-1 were among these.

The sequenced material came from blood. The receptors stem from a girl aged 10 to 17 with multiple sclerosis.

This clonotype was observed a few times. The chain links TRBV7-8 to TRBJ2-5; 8 bases are shared with TRBD2. Germline loops: CDR1 SGHVS, CDR2 FQNEAQ. This CDR3 has 14 residues. J lost 5 bases, V lost 1 base, and 3 bases had no gene match. The CDR3 spells CASSLVTGGETQYF. In DNA, the CDR3 is TGTGCCAGCAGCTTAGTGACGGGGGGGGAGACCCAGTACTTC.

This clonotype has a single count. This chain uses TRBV18 with TRBJ2-1; D is undetermined. Germline CDR1 and CDR2: KGHSH and LQKENI. V lost 2 bases to trimming and J lost 9 bases, with 20 bases between them. The CDR3 has 16 residues. CDR3 coding DNA: TGTGCCAGCTCACCAGTATTTCCGCCCTCTGACGGTGAGCAGTTCTTC. Translation: CASSPVFPPSDGEQFF.

This clonotype was seen more than once but under ten times. The chain recombines TRBV12-3 or TRBV12-4 with TRBJ2-1; 7 bases are a match to TRBD2. The CDR3 is made up of 13 amino acids. The trim removed 6 bases at V and 13 bases at J, leaving 12 bases unmatched. The CDR3 DNA is TGTGCCAGCAGCTACTTAGCGGGCCCCTTCCAGTTCTTC. It yields the protein CASSYLAGPFQFF.

V is TRBV7-3 and J is TRBJ2-5, with D perhaps TRBD2 (6 bases). Looked up from germline, CDR1 is SGHTA and CDR2 is FQGTGA. The CDR3 loop spans 15 amino acids. V lost 5 bases and J lost 5, with 18 bases in between. The CDR3 nucleotides read TGTGCCAGCAGCCTCGGCGGAGGGGTCCGGGAGACCCAGTACTTC. Encoded protein: CASSLGGGVRETQYF.

This clonotype was counted once. The chain has TRBV5-1 and TRBJ2-3; D not certain. The CDR3 has 12 residues. Germline V gene lookup returns CDR1 SGHRS and CDR2 YFSETQ. V lost 4 bases and J lost 4, with 7 bases in between. The CDR3, as DNA: TGCGCCAGCAGCGTGACGGCAGATACGCAGTATTTT. Translated, it gives CASSVTADTQYF.

This clonotype appeared a few times. CDR3 region: CATSRESGSGSSYEQYF. CDR3 in DNA: TGTGCCACCAGCAGAGAGAGCGGAAGCGGTAGCTCCTACGAGCAGTACTTC. This chain joins TRBV15 and TRBJ2-7, with D maybe TRBD2 (5 bases). From germline, CDR1 is LNHNV and CDR2 YYDKDF (reference sequence). Deletions cut 0 bases from V and 0 bases from J, with 15 bases between. The CDR3 contains 17 residues.

This chain uses TRBV6-2 or TRBV6-3 with TRBJ2-7, with TRBD2 matching 9 bases. There are 15 residues in the CDR3. V lost 6 bases, J lost 0 bases, and 6 bases stayed unmatched. The germline gives CDR1 MNHEY, CDR2 SVGEGT. The CDR3 loop is CASSPSGVLSYEQYF. The CDR3 bases are TGTGCCAGCAGCCCTAGCGGGGTCCTCTCCTACGAGCAGTACTTC.

For the CDR3, the DNA is TGTGCCAGCAGTTTAGCCATTACCGGGGACGCTTTCTTT. Its translation is CASSLAITGDAFF. This chain links TRBV12-3 or TRBV12-4 with TRBJ1-1; tentative D call: TRBD1 (5 bases). The CDR3 totals 13 residues. V dropped 0 bases and J dropped 11 bases, with 13 bases sitting between them.

This clonotype was observed a handful of times. V usage is TRBV5-1 and J usage is TRBJ2-3; 14 bases match TRBD2. The V gene end was trimmed by 4 bases and the J gene end by 6 bases; junction bases not matched to a gene: 7. Germline CDR1 reads SGHRS; CDR2 reads YFSETQ. The CDR3 covers 16 residues. The CDR3 spells CASSPEGTSGSDTQYF. Here the CDR3 DNA reads TGCGCCAGCAGCCCGGAGGGGACTAGCGGGAGCGATACGCAGTATTTT.

This clonotype was seen more than once but under ten times. The J gene is TRBJ2-1, the V gene TRBV20-1; D possibly corresponds to TRBD2 (5 bases). Trimming shortened V by 2 bases and J by 6 bases, and 17 bases separated the two germline ends. CDR1 is DFQATT and CDR2 is SNEGSKA in the germline V gene (reference sequence). CDR3 size: 15 residues. Written as DNA, the CDR3 is TGCAGTGCTAGATCTACTAGTAGCCCCTTCAATGAGCAGTTCTTC. Translated, it gives CSARSTSSPFNEQFF.

The chain combines TRBV27 with TRBJ1-5; unclear D gene. This CDR3 comprises 15 residues. Per the germline V gene, CDR1 is MNHEY and CDR2 is SMNVEV (reference sequence). V was clipped by 0 bases and J by 6 bases, with 12 bases between them. The CDR3 DNA is TGTGCCAGCAGTTTATCGGGGTCTCCCCGTCAGCCCCAGCATTTT. This sequence encodes CASSLSGSPRQPQHF.

This chain connects TRBV20-1 to TRBJ2-3, with 9 nucleotides matching TRBD2. Trimming took 5 bases from V and 0 from J; bases not matched to a gene: 6. Germline-derived CDR1 and CDR2 are DFQATT and SNEGSKA (reference sequence). The CDR3 sequence is 15 residues long. The DNA of the CDR3 is TGCAGTGCTCCCAGACTAGCGGAAAGCACAGATACGCAGTATTTT. This encodes CSAPRLAESTDTQYF.

The gene calls are TRBV6-5 and TRBJ1-1, with TRBD1 matching over 8 bases. CDR1 is MNHEY, CDR2 SVGAGI, per germline. The CDR3 extends over 17 amino acids. V shed 2 bases and J 5 bases; nucleotides not matched to a gene: 13. CDR3 loop: CASSYGAGGEKGTEAFF. CDR3 in DNA: TGTGCCAGCAGTTACGGGGCAGGGGGCGAAAAGGGGACTGAAGCTTTCTTT.

The chain has TRBV4-2 and TRBJ2-3; 13 bases agree with TRBD2. This CDR3 contains 18 residues. V trimming: 1 base; J trimming: 4 bases; junction bases outside the gene matches: 8. CDR1 is LGHNA and CDR2 is YNFKEQ in the germline V gene. The CDR3 DNA reads as TGTGCCAGCAGCCAAGGATCCCAAGGACTAGCGGGAGCAGATACGCAGTATTTT. Translation gives CASSQGSQGLAGADTQYF.

This clonotype occurred a few times. This rearrangement joins TRBV5-1 to TRBJ2-7; D is ambiguous. Deletions cut 0 bases from V and 2 bases from J, with 9 bases between. Germline assignment: CDR1 SGHRS and CDR2 YFSETQ. The CDR3 is made up of 14 amino acids. The CDR3 DNA is TGCGCCAGCAGCTTGGAGGTCCTCGCCTACGAGCAGTACTTC. Amino acids: CASSLEVLAYEQYF. Variable domain in full (rest from reference TRBV5-1 and TRBJ2-7): KAGVTQTPRYLIKTRGQQVTLSCSPISGHRSVSWYQQTPGQGLQFLFEYFSETQRNKGNFPGRFSGRQFSNSRSEMNVSTLELGDSALYLCASSLEVLAYEQYFGPGTRLTVT.

Note on this clonotype: The CDR3 ends on some other residue instead of the conserved phenylalanine or tryptophan, so this is likely a read error. The chain combines TRBV4-2 with TRBJ2-5; 7 bases align to TRBD1. The J call could be wrong; TRBJ2-7 is a better fit for the DNA end. CDR1 is LGHNA and CDR2 is YNFKEQ in the germline V gene. The CDR3 is made up of 13 amino acids. The CDR3 sequence is CASSPTDRAEQYC. The CDR3 DNA reads TGTGCCAGCAGCCCGACAGACAGGGCCGAGCAGTACTGC.

The J gene is TRBJ2-5, the V gene TRBV5-1, with 9 bases lining up with TRBD2. With V trimmed by 4 bases and J by 2 bases, 9 bases remained unmatched. Germline lookup yields CDR1 SGHRS and CDR2 YFSETQ. This CDR3 is built from 16 residues. CDR3 in amino acids: CASSPQLAGLQETQYF. CDR3 in DNA: TGCGCCAGCAGCCCACAGCTAGCGGGACTGCAAGAGACCCAGTACTTC.

The rearrangement joins TRBV12-3 or TRBV12-4 to TRBJ2-1; TRBD2 might be the D (5 bases). V lost 6 bases, J lost 13 bases, and 13 bases lay in between. The CDR3 is 11 residues long. The CDR3 DNA sequence: TGTGCCAGCAGCTTCGGACTCCCCCAGTTCTTC. Translating it yields CASSFGLPQFF.

There are a few counts of this clonotype. The chain joins TRBV29-1 to TRBJ2-3; D is perhaps TRBD2 (6 bases). Germline CDR1 is SQVTM and CDR2 is ANQGSEA. Trimming took 0 bases from V and 2 from J, leaving 12 bases between them. The length of the CDR3 is 15 residues. CDR3 in DNA: TGCAGCGTTGAAGACCTGCGGGATCCCACAGATACGCAGTATTTT. This encodes CSVEDLRDPTDTQYF.

V and J are TRBV12-3 or TRBV12-4 and TRBJ2-3; perhaps TRBD1 as D (6 bases). CDR3 length: 15 amino acids. Trimming took off 6 bases at V and 3 bases at J, with 16 bases between the two ends. CDR3 sequence reads: CASRPTGSRTDTQYF. The CDR3, as DNA: TGTGCCAGCAGGCCGACAGGCTCTAGAACAGATACGCAGTATTTT.

The V gene is TRBV7-9, the J gene TRBJ2-5, with TRBD2 matching 9 bases. CDR3 length: 17 amino acids. J gave up 5 bases and V 1 base, and 11 bases lay outside the gene matches. From germline, CDR1 is SEHNR and CDR2 FQNEAQ (reference sequence). The CDR3, as DNA: TGTGCCAGCAGCTTAGGTAATAGCGGGAGTTCTCGGGAGACCCAGTACTTC. Its protein product is CASSLGNSGSSRETQYF. The variable domain in full, with the rest retrieved from reference TRBV7-9 and TRBJ2-5, is DTGVSQNPRHKITKRGQNVTFRCDPISEHNRLYWYRQTLGQGPEFLTYFQNEAQLEKSRLLSDRFSAERPKGSFSTLEIQRTEQGDSAMYLCASSLGNSGSSRETQYFGPGTRLLVL.

The rearrangement joins TRBV29-1 to TRBJ2-1; 9 nucleotides match TRBD2. Germline lookup yields CDR1 SQVTM and CDR2 ANQGSEA. CDR3 length: 14 amino acids. Trimming took 6 bases from V and 4 from J; bases not matched to a gene: 7. CDR3 region: CSVAATSGYNEQFF. The CDR3 DNA reads TGCAGCGTCGCCGCTACTAGCGGGTACAATGAGCAGTTCTTC.

The gene calls are TRBV5-1 and TRBJ2-7; D may be TRBD2 (6 bases). This CDR3 is 16 amino acids long. CDR1 and CDR2 from the germline V gene are SGHRS and YFSETQ. V shed 2 bases and J shed 2 bases, with 17 bases lying between them. For the CDR3, the DNA is TGCGCCAGCAGCTTAGGGCGGGGCCAGGGCCCCTACGAGCAGTACTTC. Protein product: CASSLGRGQGPYEQYF.

V usage is TRBV7-6 and J usage is TRBJ2-7; D might be TRBD2 (6 bases). Trimming took 5 bases from V and 2 from J, leaving 19 bases between them. The germline V gene encodes CDR1 SGHVS and CDR2 FNYEAQ. This CDR3 comprises 16 residues. CDR3 residues: CASSQAGRDPTYEQYF. The CDR3 nucleotides are TGTGCCAGCAGCCAAGCGGGCCGGGACCCAACCTACGAGCAGTACTTC.

J is TRBJ1-5 and V is TRBV13; TRBD1 is a possible D gene (6 bases). The ends were cut back, 0 bases at V and 2 bases at J, with 23 bases in the middle. The CDR3 spans 20 residues. Per the germline V gene, CDR1 is PRHDT and CDR2 is FYEKMQ (reference sequence). CDR3 loop: CASSLGLDRFRVRGNQPQHF. In nucleotides, the CDR3 is TGTGCCAGCAGCTTAGGACTAGACAGGTTCCGGGTGAGAGGCAATCAGCCCCAGCATTTT.

The rearrangement links TRBV6-1 to TRBJ2-7; D call uncertain. Trimming pared 2 bases from V and 0 bases from J, leaving 11 bases between. Germline assignment: CDR1 MNHNS and CDR2 SASEGT. CDR3 length: 15 residues. CDR3 loop: CASSEIDGSSYEQYF. The DNA of the CDR3 is TGTGCCAGCAGTGAAATTGATGGCAGCTCCTACGAGCAGTACTTC.

This clonotype has a handful of counts. This chain joins TRBV29-1 and TRBJ2-5, with TRBD2 matching 15 bases. J gave up 1 base and V 6 bases, and 3 bases lay outside the gene matches. The germline gives CDR1 SQVTM, CDR2 ANQGSEA. The CDR3 has 15 residues. This CDR3 reads CSVGLAGGLQETQYF. The DNA for the CDR3 is TGCAGCGTGGGACTAGCGGGGGGCCTCCAAGAGACCCAGTACTTC.

V usage is TRBV4-1 and J usage is TRBJ2-2; TRBD2 aligns across 11 bases. There are 18 residues in the CDR3. The V and J ends lost 2 bases and 5 bases, in that order; junction bases with no gene match: 10. Germline CDR1 is MGHRA and CDR2 is YSYEKL. The DNA of the CDR3 is TGCGCCAGCAGCCAACAACCGGGACTAGCGGAAAGGACCGGGGAGCTGTTTTTT. Protein: CASSQQPGLAERTGELFF.

The chain carries TRBV6-5 and TRBJ2-1, with 7 bases that match TRBD2. V trimming: 8 bases; J trimming: 9 bases; junction bases outside the gene matches: 13. Germline CDR1 MNHEY, CDR2 SVGAGI. This CDR3 region has 14 residues. The DNA of the CDR3 is TGTGCCAGCGGGTCCGGTCTACTAGCGAGTGAGCAGTTCTTC. Encoded protein: CASGSGLLASEQFF.